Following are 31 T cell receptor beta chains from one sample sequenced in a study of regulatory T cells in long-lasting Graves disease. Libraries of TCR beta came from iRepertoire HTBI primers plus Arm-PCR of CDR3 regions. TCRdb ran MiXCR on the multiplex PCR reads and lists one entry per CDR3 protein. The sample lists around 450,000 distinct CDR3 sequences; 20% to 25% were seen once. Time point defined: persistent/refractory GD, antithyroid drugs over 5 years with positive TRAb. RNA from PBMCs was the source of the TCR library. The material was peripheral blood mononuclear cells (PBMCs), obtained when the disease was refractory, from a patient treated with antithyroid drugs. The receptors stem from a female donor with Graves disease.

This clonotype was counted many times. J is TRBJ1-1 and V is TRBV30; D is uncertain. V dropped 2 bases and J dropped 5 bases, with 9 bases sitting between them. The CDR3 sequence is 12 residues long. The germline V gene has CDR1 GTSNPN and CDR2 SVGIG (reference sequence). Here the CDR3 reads CAWSSWGTEAFF. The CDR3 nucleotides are TGTGCCTGGAGTAGTTGGGGAACTGAAGCTTTCTTT.

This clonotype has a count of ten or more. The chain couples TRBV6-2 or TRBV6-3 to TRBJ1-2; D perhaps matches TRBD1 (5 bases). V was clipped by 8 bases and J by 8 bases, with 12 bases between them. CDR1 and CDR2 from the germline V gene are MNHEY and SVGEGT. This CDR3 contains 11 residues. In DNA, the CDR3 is TGTGCCAGCGGGGGGGAGGAAGGCTACACCTTC. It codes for CASGGEEGYTF.

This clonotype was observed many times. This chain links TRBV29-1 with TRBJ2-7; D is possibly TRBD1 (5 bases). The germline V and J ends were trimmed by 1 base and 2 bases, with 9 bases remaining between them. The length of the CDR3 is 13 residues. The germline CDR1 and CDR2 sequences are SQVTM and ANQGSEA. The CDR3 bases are TGCAGCGTTGAAGGCGTCAGGGCCTACGAGCAGTACTTC. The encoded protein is CSVEGVRAYEQYF.

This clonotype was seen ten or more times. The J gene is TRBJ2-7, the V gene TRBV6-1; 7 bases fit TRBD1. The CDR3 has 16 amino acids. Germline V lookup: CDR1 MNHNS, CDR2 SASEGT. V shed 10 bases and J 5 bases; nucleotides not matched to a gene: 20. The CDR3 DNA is TGTGCCACTCATATAGGGGGCAGAACAGGGAAGGACGAGCAGTACTTC. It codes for CATHIGGRTGKDEQYF.

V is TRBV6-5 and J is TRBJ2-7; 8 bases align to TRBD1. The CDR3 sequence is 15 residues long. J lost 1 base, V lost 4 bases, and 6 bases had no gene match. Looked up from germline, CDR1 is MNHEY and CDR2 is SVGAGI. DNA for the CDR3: TGTGCCAGCAGTTCCGGGGACAGGAGATCCTACGAGCAGTACTTC. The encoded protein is CASSSGDRRSYEQYF.

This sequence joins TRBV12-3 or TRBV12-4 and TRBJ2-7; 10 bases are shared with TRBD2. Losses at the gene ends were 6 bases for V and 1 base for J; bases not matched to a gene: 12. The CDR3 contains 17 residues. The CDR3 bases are TGTGCCAGCAGGCCGACCCTACTAGCGGGGAGTTCCTACGAGCAGTACTTC. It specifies CASRPTLLAGSSYEQYF.

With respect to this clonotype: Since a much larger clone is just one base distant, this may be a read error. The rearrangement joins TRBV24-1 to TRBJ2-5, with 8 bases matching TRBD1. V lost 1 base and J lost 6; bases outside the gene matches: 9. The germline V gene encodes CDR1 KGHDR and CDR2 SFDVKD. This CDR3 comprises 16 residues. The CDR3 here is CATSDFRTGFNQTQYF. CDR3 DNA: TGTGCCACCAGTGATTTCCGGACAGGGTTTAATCAGACCCAGTACTTC.

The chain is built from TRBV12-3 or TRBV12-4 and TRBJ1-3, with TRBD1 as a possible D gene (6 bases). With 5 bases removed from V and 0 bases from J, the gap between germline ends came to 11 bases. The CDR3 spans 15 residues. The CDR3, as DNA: TGTGCCAGCAGTACAACAGGGCGCTCTGGAAACACCATATATTTT. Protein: CASSTTGRSGNTIYF.

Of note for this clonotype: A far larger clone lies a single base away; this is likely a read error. CDR3: CASSRGQTNQPQHF. CDR3 nucleotide sequence: TGTGCCAGCAGTCGCGGACAGACCAATCAGCCCCAGCATTTT. The rearrangement joins TRBV6-1 to TRBJ1-5; D is perhaps TRBD1 (6 bases). CDR1 and CDR2 (germline): MNHNS, SASEGT. The CDR3 covers 14 residues. Trimming shortened V by 5 bases and J by 3 bases, and 11 bases separated the two germline ends.

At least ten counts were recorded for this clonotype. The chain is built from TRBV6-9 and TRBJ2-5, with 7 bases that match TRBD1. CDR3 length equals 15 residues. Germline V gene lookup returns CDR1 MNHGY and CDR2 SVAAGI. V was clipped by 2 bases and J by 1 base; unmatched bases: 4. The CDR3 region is CASSYGSGGQETQYF. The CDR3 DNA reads TGTGCCAGCAGTTATGGGTCAGGGGGCCAAGAGACCCAGTACTTC.

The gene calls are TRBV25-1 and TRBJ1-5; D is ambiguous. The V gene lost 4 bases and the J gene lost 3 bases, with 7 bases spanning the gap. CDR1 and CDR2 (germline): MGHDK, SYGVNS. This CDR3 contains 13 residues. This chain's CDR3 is CASSAGYNQPQHF. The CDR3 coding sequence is TGTGCCAGCAGTGCCGGTTACAATCAGCCCCAGCATTTT.

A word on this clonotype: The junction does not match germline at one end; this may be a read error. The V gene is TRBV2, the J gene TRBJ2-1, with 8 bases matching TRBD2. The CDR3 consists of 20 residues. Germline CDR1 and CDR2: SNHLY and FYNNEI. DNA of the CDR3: TGTGCCAGCAGATTCTCAGACACGGGGACTAGTGGGAGCTCCCACAATGAGCAGTTCTTC. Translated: CASRFSDTGTSGSSHNEQFF.

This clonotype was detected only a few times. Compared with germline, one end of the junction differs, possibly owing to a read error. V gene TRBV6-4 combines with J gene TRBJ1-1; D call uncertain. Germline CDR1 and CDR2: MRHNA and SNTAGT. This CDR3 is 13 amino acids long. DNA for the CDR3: TGTGCCAGCAGTTACTCTTTCTCCACTGAAGCTTTCTTT. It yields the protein CASSYSFSTEAFF.

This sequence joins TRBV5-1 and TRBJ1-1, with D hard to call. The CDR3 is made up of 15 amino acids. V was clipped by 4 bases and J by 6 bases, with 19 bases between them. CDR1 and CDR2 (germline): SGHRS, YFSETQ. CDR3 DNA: TGCGCCAGCAGCCCACGGTGGGGTGACGGCGCTGAAGCTTTCTTT. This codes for CASSPRWGDGAEAFF.

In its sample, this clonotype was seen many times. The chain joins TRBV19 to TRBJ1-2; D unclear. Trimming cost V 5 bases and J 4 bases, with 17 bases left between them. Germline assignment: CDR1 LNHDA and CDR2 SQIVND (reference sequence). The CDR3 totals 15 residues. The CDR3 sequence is CASSSAGTLGYGYTF. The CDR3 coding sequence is TGTGCCAGTAGTTCGGCCGGAACGTTAGGCTATGGCTACACCTTC.

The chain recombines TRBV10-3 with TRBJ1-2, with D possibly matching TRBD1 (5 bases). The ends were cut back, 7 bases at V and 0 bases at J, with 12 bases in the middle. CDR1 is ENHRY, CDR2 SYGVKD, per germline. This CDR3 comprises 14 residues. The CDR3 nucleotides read TGTGCCATCACCCGGGACGGGACTAACTATGGCTACACCTTC. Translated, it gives CAITRDGTNYGYTF.

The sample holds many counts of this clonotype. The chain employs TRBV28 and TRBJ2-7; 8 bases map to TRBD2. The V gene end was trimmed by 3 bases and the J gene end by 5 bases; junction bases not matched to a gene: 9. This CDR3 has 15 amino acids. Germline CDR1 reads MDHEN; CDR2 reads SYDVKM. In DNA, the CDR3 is TGTGCCAGCAGTTTGGGGGGACTAGACGTACACGAGCAGTACTTC. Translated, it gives CASSLGGLDVHEQYF.

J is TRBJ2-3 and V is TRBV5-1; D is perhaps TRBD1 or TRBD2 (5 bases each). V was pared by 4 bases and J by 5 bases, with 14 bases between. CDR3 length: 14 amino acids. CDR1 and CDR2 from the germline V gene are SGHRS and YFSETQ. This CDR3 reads CASSTQAGGDTQYF. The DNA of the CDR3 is TGCGCCAGCAGCACACAGGCTGGGGGAGATACGCAGTATTTT.

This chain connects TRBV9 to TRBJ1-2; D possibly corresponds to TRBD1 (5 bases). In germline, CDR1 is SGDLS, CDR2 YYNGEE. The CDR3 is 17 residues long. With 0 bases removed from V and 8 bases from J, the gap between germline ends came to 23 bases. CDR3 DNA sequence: TGTGCCAGCAGCGTAGGGGGAACGAGGGGTTCCCGGGAAGGCTACACCTTC. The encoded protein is CASSVGGTRGSREGYTF.

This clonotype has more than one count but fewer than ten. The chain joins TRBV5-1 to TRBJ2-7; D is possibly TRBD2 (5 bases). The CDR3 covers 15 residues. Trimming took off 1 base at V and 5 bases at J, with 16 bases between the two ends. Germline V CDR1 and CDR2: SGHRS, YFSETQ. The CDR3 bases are TGCGCCAGCAGCTTGTATGGAGAATCCGGGAACGAGCAGTACTTC. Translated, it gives CASSLYGESGNEQYF. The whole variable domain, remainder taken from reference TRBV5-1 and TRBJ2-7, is KAGVTQTPRYLIKTRGQQVTLSCSPISGHRSVSWYQQTPGQGLQFLFEYFSETQRNKGNFPGRFSGRQFSNSRSEMNVSTLELGDSALYLCASSLYGESGNEQYFGPGTRLTVT.

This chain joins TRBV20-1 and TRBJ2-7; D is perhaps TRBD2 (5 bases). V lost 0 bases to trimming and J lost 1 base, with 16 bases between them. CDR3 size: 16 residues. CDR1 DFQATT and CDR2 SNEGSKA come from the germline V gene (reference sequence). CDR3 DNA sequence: TGCAGTGCTAGAGATTCCCCCCTCCGGGGTTCCTACGAGCAGTACTTC. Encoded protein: CSARDSPLRGSYEQYF.

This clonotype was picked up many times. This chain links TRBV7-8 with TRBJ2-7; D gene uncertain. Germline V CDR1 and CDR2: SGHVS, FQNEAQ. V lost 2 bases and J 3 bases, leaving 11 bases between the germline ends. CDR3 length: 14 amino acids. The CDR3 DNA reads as TGTGCCAGCAGCTTACTGGCCAGAAACTACGAGCAGTACTTC. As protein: CASSLLARNYEQYF. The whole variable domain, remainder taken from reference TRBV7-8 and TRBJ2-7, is GAGVSQSPRYKVAKRGQDVALRCDPISGHVSLFWYQQALGQGPEFLTYFQNEAQLDKSGLPSDRFFAERPEGSVSTLKIQRTQQEDSAVYLCASSLLARNYEQYFGPGTRLTVT.

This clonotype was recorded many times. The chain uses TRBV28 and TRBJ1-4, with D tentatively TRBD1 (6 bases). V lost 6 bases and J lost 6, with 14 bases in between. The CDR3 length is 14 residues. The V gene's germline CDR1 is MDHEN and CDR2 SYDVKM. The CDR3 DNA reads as TGTGCCAGCAGATCAGGGGTGGGGGATGAAAAACTGTTTTTT. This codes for CASRSGVGDEKLFF.

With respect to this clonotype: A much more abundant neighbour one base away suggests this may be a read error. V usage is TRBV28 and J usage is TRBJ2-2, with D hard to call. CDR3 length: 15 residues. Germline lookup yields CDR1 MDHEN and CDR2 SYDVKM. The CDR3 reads CASSLSASNAGELFF. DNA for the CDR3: TGTGCCAGCAGTTTATCGGCCTCGAACGCCGGGGAGCTGTTTTTT.

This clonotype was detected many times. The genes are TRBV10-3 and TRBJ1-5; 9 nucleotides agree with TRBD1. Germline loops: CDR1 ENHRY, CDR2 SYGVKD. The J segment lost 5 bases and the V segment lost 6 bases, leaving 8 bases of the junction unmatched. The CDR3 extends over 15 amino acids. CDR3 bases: TGTGCCATCAGCGGGTTCCGGGACAGGGATCAGCCCCAGCATTTT. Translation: CAISGFRDRDQPQHF.

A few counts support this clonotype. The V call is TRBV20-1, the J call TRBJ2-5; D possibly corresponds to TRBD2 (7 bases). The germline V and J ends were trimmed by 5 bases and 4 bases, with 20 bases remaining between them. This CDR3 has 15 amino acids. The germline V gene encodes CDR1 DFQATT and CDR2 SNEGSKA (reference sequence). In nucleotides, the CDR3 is TGCAGTGCTCCGAATTTTAGGGGGGGGCTAGAGACCCAGTACTTC. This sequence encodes CSAPNFRGGLETQYF.

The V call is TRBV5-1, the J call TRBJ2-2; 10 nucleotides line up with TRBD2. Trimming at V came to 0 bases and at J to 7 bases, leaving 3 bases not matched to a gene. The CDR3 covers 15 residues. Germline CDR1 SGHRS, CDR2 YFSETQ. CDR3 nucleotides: TGCGCCAGCAGCTTGGTCACTAGCGGGAACGGGGAGCTGTTTTTT. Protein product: CASSLVTSGNGELFF.

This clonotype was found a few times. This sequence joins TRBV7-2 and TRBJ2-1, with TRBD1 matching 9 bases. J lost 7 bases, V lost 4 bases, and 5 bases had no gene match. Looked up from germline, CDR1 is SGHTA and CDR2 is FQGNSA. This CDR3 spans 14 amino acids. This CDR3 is CASSWTGVRNEQFF. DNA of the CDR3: TGTGCCAGCAGCTGGACAGGGGTGCGTAATGAGCAGTTCTTC.

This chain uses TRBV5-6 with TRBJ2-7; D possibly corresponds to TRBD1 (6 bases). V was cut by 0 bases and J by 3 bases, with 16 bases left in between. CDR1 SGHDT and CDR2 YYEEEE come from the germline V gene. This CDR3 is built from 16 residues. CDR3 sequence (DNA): TGTGCCAGCAGCTTGGGAGGGGGATCCTACAGCTACGAGCAGTACTTC. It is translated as CASSLGGGSYSYEQYF.

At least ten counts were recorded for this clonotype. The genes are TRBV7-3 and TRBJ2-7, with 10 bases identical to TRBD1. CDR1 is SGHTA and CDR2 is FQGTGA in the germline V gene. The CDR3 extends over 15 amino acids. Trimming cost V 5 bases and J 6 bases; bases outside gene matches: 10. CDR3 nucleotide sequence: TGTGCCAGCAGCACGACAGGGGGCCAGGGCTCCGAGCAGTACTTC. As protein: CASSTTGGQGSEQYF.

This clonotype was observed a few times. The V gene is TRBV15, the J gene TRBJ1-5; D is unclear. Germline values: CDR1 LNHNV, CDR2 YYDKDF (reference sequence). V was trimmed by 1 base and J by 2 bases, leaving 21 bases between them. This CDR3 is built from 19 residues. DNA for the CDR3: TGTGCCACCAGCAGAGCGGAAAACCTACTAGATGTTGGCAATCAGCCCCAGCATTTT. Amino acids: CATSRAENLLDVGNQPQHF.